This TCR beta chain was identified during a study of shared clonotypes between healthy human individuals. Germline V lookup: CDR1 SNHLY, CDR2 FYNNEI. The CDR3 covers 14 residues. Within Nashville, Tennessee resided all donors, each a Caucasian adult. Measured with immunoSEQ multiplex PCR; TCRdb has only the in-frame clones, and not every one. The data contain 2,500,000 or so clones, 80% to 95% of them singletons. Concerning this clone: No antigen is known for it. The junction and the germline gene differ at one end; a read error may be behind it. The same CDR3 arises from other DNA sequences in this sample as well.

Whole-study results and caveats: Naive CD4 clonotypes were shared across several donors at about 5.2%. Rarefaction indicated that sorted-subset sequencing remained incomplete although depth was large.

The sequenced sample was naive CD4+ T cells from PBMCs. As for subset: CD45RA+ positively selected. This receptor was obtained from a man younger than 30 in good health. Some clones in this sample may be carry-over from other donors' samples. The V gene is TRBV2, the J gene TRBJ2-7; D possibly corresponds to TRBD1 (6 bases). The CDR3 region has the DNA TGTGCCAGCAGCGAAGACAGGCAGACCTACGAGCAGTACTTC. As protein: CASSEDRQTYEQYF.